This T cell receptor (beta chain) is drawn from a study of blood T cell repertoires in COVID-19. Study in general: PBMCs, B-cell-depleted T cells, or T cells were the source of the cDNA or gDNA that made up the material.

TCRdb's table, derived via immunoSEQ multiplex PCR, lists solely in-frame clones and lacks some. Of about 250,000 clones listed, over 75% are singletons. Per germline, CDR1 SEHNR and CDR2 FQNEAQ (reference sequence). V lost 5 bases to trimming and J lost 0 bases; unmatched junction nucleotides: 7. CDR3 length: 16 residues. The source of this sequence is a human donor with COVID-19, enrolled during active disease. The donor label of this sample is uncertain. The V and J genes are TRBV7-9 and TRBJ1-3; 7 nucleotides agree with TRBD1. Material for sequencing was peripheral blood. This CDR3 reads CASSRIDRDSGNTIYF. The CDR3 DNA sequence: TGTGCCAGCAGCCGAATCGACAGGGACTCTGGAAACACCATATATTTT. Filled out from reference TRBV7-9 and TRBJ1-3, the complete variable domain reads DTGVSQNPRHKITKRGQNVTFRCDPISEHNRLYWYRQTLGQGPEFLTYFQNEAQLEKSRLLSDRFSAERPKGSFSTLEIQRTEQGDSAMYLCASSRIDRDSGNTIYFGEGSWLTVV.